This paragraph covers one TCR beta chain sequence. Its target is not known. These data originate in a study of T cell responses to AZD1222 COVID-19 vaccine. Study results and caveats: Spike was spanned by vaccine-associated CD4 TCRs, which were dominant at 160-218 and 743-854. Reports indicate that nearly half of spike-specific TCRs are directed at unmutated variant regions. At baseline, just a handful of AZD1222 recipients tested seropositive. It should be noted that donors were predominantly white British and more often female, and clonal diversity was possibly underestimated.

The CDR3 is made up of 14 amino acids. V shed 3 bases and J shed 8 bases, with 15 bases lying between them. Germline loops: CDR1 SGDLS, CDR2 YYNGEE. Produced via immunoSEQ multiplex PCR; TCRdb's table is partial and in-frame only. The sample gives more than 60,000 clones, around 86% of which show up once; around 20% is in the top ten. The V gene is TRBV9, the J gene TRBJ1-5; D is ambiguous. This receptor was taken from an adult in good health. The source material was peripheral blood, sampled on day 0 of AZD1222 vaccination. In nucleotides, the CDR3 is TGTGCCAGCAGCGCAGACTCATATGGAGAGCCCCAGCATTTT. This codes for CASSADSYGEPQHF.